This passage covers 16 T cell receptor beta chains from one sample sequenced in a study of glioma-infiltrating T cells after dendritic cell vaccination listed by TCRdb under 2016. Library prep was done by the immunoSEQ multiplex PCR assay. In its TCRdb copy, this immuneACCESS table keeps in-frame sequences only and misses some clones. Where compared with another copy, unresolved V genes explain less than half of these, and the others have no known cause. Counted in this sample were approximately 90,000 clones; more than 75% of them appeared once. Around 3% of the sample lies in the top ten. The source was blood, collected before dendritic cell vaccination. The source is a human donor with glioblastoma.

This clone was detected only a few times. The V call is TRBV7-9, the J call TRBJ1-1, with D unresolved. Trimming cost V 4 bases and J 8 bases, with 11 bases left between them. Germline lookup yields CDR1 SEHNR and CDR2 FQNEAQ (reference sequence). The CDR3 has 12 residues. The CDR3 DNA sequence: TGTGCCAGCAGCTATAGCTTAAAAGAAGCTTTCTTT. Amino acids: CASSYSLKEAFF.

Only one count was recorded for this clone. The V gene is TRBV7-2, the J gene TRBJ2-3, with D unclear. V was trimmed by 4 bases and J by 3 bases, leaving 2 bases between them. The CDR3 consists of 11 residues. Germline CDR1 and CDR2: SGHTA and FQGNSA. The CDR3 DNA reads TGTGCCAGCAGCTCAACAGATACGCAGTATTTT. Its protein is CASSSTDTQYF.

The rearrangement joins TRBV2 to TRBJ1-4, with 9 bases lining up with TRBD1. The germline V gene has CDR1 SNHLY and CDR2 FYNNEI. Trimming at V came to 6 bases and at J to 4 bases, leaving 6 bases not matched to a gene. The CDR3 length is 15 residues. CDR3 residues: CASRLRQGGNEKLFF. The CDR3 nucleotides are TGTGCCAGCAGGCTGAGACAGGGGGGTAATGAAAAACTGTTTTTT.

The gene calls are TRBV10-1 and TRBJ2-2, with TRBD2 matching over 11 bases. The CDR3 totals 15 residues. Per the germline V gene, CDR1 is WNHNN and CDR2 is SYGVQD (reference sequence). Trimming took 3 bases from V and 4 from J; bases not matched to a gene: 1. CDR3 DNA: TGCGCCAGCAGTGATCTAGCGGGGGGCACCGGGGAGCTGTTTTTT. Residues: CASSDLAGGTGELFF.

The rearrangement uses TRBV4-2 and TRBJ2-7, with D tentatively TRBD2 (6 bases). Trimming removed 3 bases at V and 0 bases at J, with 15 bases between. The CDR3 sequence is 16 residues long. The germline gives CDR1 LGHNA, CDR2 YNFKEQ. The CDR3 sequence: CASSHPGPGDSYEQYF. The CDR3 DNA reads as TGTGCCAGCAGCCATCCCGGCCCGGGGGACTCCTACGAGCAGTACTTC.

The V call is TRBV5-1, the J call TRBJ1-2; 8 nucleotides agree with TRBD1. The CDR3 loop spans 13 amino acids. The germline CDR1 and CDR2 sequences are SGHRS and YFSETQ. Unmatched junction bases numbered 8, after V lost 9 bases and J lost 4 bases. CDR3 in amino acids: CATRETGVYGYTF. For the CDR3, the DNA is TGCGCCACCAGGGAGACAGGGGTCTATGGCTACACCTTC. The whole variable domain, remainder taken from reference TRBV5-1 and TRBJ1-2, is KAGVTQTPRYLIKTRGQQVTLSCSPISGHRSVSWYQQTPGQGLQFLFEYFSETQRNKGNFPGRFSGRQFSNSRSEMNVSTLELGDSALYLCATRETGVYGYTFGSGTRLTVV.

The chain employs TRBV11-2 and TRBJ1-6, with D maybe TRBD1 (5 bases). The CDR3 length is 16 residues. Trimming cost V 0 bases and J 7 bases, with 13 bases left between them. CDR1 and CDR2 (germline): SGHAT, FQNNGV. The CDR3, as DNA: TGTGCCAGCAGCTTAGATTTGCCCGGGGGGAATTCACCCCTCCACTTT. Its translation is CASSLDLPGGNSPLHF.

This CDR3 is CSVDSGQVYGYTF. CDR3 in DNA: TGCAGCGTTGACTCGGGACAGGTCTATGGCTACACCTTC. This rearrangement joins TRBV29-1 to TRBJ1-2, with TRBD1 matching 8 bases. The CDR3 length is 13 residues. CDR1 SQVTM and CDR2 ANQGSEA come from the germline V gene. V shed 3 bases, J shed 4 bases, and the junction held 4 bases outside the gene matches.

In this sample, this clone turned up once. CDR3 protein: CASSLFGTTSYEQFF. In nucleotides, the CDR3 is TGTGCCAGCAGTTTATTTGGGACTACTTCCTATGAGCAGTTCTTC. V and J are TRBV28 and TRBJ2-1; the match to TRBD2 covers 7 bases. The CDR3 has 15 amino acids. CDR1 MDHEN and CDR2 SYDVKM come from the germline V gene. With V trimmed by 1 base and J by 8 bases, 8 bases remained unmatched.

This clone was detected only once. The V and J genes are TRBV27 and TRBJ2-7; 7 bases fit TRBD1. V was clipped by 8 bases and J by 1 base; unmatched bases: 5. Germline CDR1 and CDR2: MNHEY and SMNVEV (reference sequence). CDR3 size: 13 residues. The CDR3 DNA reads TGTGCCAGCGGTTGGGACAGTTCCTACGAGCAGTACTTC. Its translation is CASGWDSSYEQYF.

This clone has only a few counts. The sample carries other DNA sequences with the same CDR3. The chain combines TRBV10-1 with TRBJ1-2; 7 bases map to TRBD1. V lost 0 bases to trimming and J lost 6 bases; unmatched junction nucleotides: 1. The CDR3 sequence is 13 residues long. Germline lookup yields CDR1 WNHNN and CDR2 SYGVQD (reference sequence). The CDR3 sequence is CASSESGGNGYTF. CDR3 nucleotides: TGCGCCAGCAGTGAGTCAGGGGGCAATGGCTACACCTTC.

The V and J genes are TRBV11-2 and TRBJ1-5; 8 bases fit TRBD1. The CDR3 spans 14 residues. V lost 4 bases to trimming and J lost 5 bases; unmatched junction nucleotides: 4. Germline CDR1 reads SGHAT; CDR2 reads FQNNGV. The DNA of the CDR3 is TGTGCCAGCAGCTCGGACAGGGCGGATCAGCCCCAGCATTTT. Its translation is CASSSDRADQPQHF. The whole variable domain, remainder taken from reference TRBV11-2 and TRBJ1-5, is EAGVAQSPRYKIIEKRQSVAFWCNPISGHATLYWYQQILGQGPKLLIQFQNNGVVDDSQLPKDRFSAERLKGVDSTLKIQPAKLEDSAVYLCASSSDRADQPQHFGDGTRLSIL.

J is TRBJ2-1 and V is TRBV5-4, with 14 bases aligning to TRBD2. The CDR3 consists of 15 residues. From germline, CDR1 is SGHNT and CDR2 YYREEE (reference sequence). V shed 3 bases and J 7 bases; nucleotides not matched to a gene: 3. DNA for the CDR3: TGTGCCAGCAGCTCGACTAGCGGGGGGGCGAATGAGCAGTTCTTC. Amino acid sequence: CASSSTSGGANEQFF.

V gene TRBV7-6 combines with J gene TRBJ1-2, with D unresolved. The CDR3 length is 14 residues. V was shortened by 5 bases and J by 0 bases, with 10 bases between the two germline ends. CDR1 is SGHVS and CDR2 is FNYEAQ in the germline V gene. The CDR3 DNA reads as TGTGCCAGCAGCCCCCCCCAGACTAACTATGGCTACACCTTC. This gives the protein CASSPPQTNYGYTF. The variable domain in full, with the rest retrieved from reference TRBV7-6 and TRBJ1-2, is GAGVSQSPRYKVTKRGQDVALRCDPISGHVSLYWYRQALGQGPEFLTYFNYEAQQDKSGLPNDRFSAERPEGSISTLTIQRTEQRDSAMYRCASSPPQTNYGYTFGSGTRLTVV.

The rearrangement links TRBV4-1 to TRBJ1-4; D is ambiguous. CDR3 length: 16 residues. Germline lookup yields CDR1 MGHRA and CDR2 YSYEKL. V was cut by 0 bases and J by 7 bases, with 15 bases left in between. CDR3 sequence: CASSQDRGGVSEKLFF. CDR3 sequence (DNA): TGCGCCAGCAGCCAAGATAGAGGAGGCGTGAGTGAAAAACTGTTTTTT.

The chain uses TRBV6-6 and TRBJ2-7; no clear D. The germline V gene encodes CDR1 MNHNY and CDR2 SVGAGI (reference sequence). V was pared by 3 bases and J by 0 bases, with 9 bases between. This CDR3 is 14 amino acids long. The CDR3 is CASSYQASSYEQYF. The CDR3 DNA reads TGTGCCAGCAGTTATCAGGCTTCCTCCTACGAGCAGTACTTC.